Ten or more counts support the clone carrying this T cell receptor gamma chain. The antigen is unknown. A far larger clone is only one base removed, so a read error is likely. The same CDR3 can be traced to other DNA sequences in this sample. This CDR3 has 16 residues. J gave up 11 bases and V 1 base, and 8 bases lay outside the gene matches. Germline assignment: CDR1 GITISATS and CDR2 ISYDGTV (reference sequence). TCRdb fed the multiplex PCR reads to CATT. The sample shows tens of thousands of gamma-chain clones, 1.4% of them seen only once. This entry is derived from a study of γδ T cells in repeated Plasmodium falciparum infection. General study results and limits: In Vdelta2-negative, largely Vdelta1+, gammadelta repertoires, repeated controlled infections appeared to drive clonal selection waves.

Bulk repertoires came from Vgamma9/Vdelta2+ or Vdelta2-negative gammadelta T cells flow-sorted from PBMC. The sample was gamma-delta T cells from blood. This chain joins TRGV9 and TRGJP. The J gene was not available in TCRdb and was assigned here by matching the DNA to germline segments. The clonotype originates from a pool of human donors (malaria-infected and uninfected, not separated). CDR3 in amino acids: CALWEVGELGKKIKVF. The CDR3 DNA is TGTGCCTTGTGGGAGGTAGGGGAGCTGGGCAAAAAAATCAAGGTATTT.